This TCR beta chain was retrieved from a study of blood T cells in healthy people across ages. The CDR3 is made up of 14 amino acids. CDR1 and CDR2 from the germline V gene are LGHNA and YSLEER. On this clonotype itself: Possible read error: a much larger clone is one base away.

For the second PCR, which ran for about 7 to 11 cycles, a sample-barcoded 5' primer and a J-beta primer mix were used. MiXCR, run by TCRdb on the 5' RACE reads, gives a single entry per CDR3 protein. The sample yields 1.4 million or so distinct CDR3 sequences, 35% to 45% seen once. The V gene is TRBV4-3, the J gene TRBJ2-4; D remains unclear. The last part of the DNA fits TRBJ2-7 better; the J call may be wrong. The clonotype comes from a woman aged 18-35 years in good health. The sequencing sample was made of blood. The DNA for the CDR3 is TGCGCCAGCAGCCAGGAATACCGACTCGACGAGCAGTACTTC. Translation gives CASSQEYRLDEQYF.